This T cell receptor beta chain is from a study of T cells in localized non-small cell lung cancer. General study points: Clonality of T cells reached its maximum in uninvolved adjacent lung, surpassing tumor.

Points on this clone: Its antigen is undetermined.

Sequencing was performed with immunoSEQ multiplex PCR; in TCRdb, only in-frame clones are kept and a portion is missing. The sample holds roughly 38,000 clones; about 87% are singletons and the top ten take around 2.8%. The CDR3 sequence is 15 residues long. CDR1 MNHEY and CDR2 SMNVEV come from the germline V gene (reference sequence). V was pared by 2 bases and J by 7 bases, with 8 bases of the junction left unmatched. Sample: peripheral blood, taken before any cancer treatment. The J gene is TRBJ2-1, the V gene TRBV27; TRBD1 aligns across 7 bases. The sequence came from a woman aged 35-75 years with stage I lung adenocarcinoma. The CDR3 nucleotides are TGTGCCAGCAGTTTACTTCGGGACAGTCTTAATGAGCAGTTCTTC. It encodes CASSLLRDSLNEQFF.